Following are 10 T cell receptor beta chains from one sample sequenced in a study of blood T cell repertoires in COVID-19. Measured with immunoSEQ multiplex PCR; TCRdb has only the in-frame clones, and not every one. The sample has roughly 230,000 clones; 88% are singletons. The sequenced material came from peripheral blood. These receptors all come from a human donor in a cohort sampled during active COVID-19.

The chain has TRBV7-9 and TRBJ2-3; 12 nucleotides align to TRBD2. V was pared by 4 bases and J by 2 bases, with 10 bases of the junction left unmatched. Per germline, CDR1 SEHNR and CDR2 FQNEAQ (reference sequence). The CDR3 length is 18 residues. CDR3 loop: CASSSRTSGNLYTDTQYF. In nucleotides, the CDR3 is TGTGCCAGCAGCTCTAGGACTAGCGGGAACTTATACACAGATACGCAGTATTTT.

This clone was detected only once. DNA for the CDR3: TGTGCCAGTAGGGAGAAGGGGAATGAAAAACTGTTTTTT. It is translated as CASREKGNEKLFF. The chain couples TRBV19 to TRBJ1-4; TRBD1 is a possible D gene (5 bases). The CDR3 runs 13 residues. V was shortened by 6 bases and J by 5 bases, with 10 bases between the two germline ends. The germline V gene encodes CDR1 LNHDA and CDR2 SQIVND (reference sequence).

The chain employs TRBV7-9 and TRBJ2-7, with a tentative D call TRBD1 (6 bases). CDR1 is SEHNR, CDR2 FQNEAQ, per germline (reference sequence). The CDR3 has 14 amino acids. The V end was cut by 1 base, the J end by 7 bases, with 14 bases between. The DNA of the CDR3 is TGTGCCAGCAGCTTAGTTCAGGGGTCGGTTGAGCAGTACTTC. Encoded protein: CASSLVQGSVEQYF. Supplemented by reference TRBV7-9 and TRBJ2-7, the full variable domain reads DTGVSQNPRHKITKRGQNVTFRCDPISEHNRLYWYRQTLGQGPEFLTYFQNEAQLEKSRLLSDRFSAERPKGSFSTLEIQRTEQGDSAMYLCASSLVQGSVEQYFGPGTRLTVT.

The chain joins TRBV6-6 to TRBJ2-2; 7 positions match TRBD2. V trimming: 7 bases; J trimming: 3 bases; junction bases outside the gene matches: 5. The length of the CDR3 is 14 residues. CDR1 is MNHNY, CDR2 SVGAGI, per germline (reference sequence). CDR3 sequence (DNA): TGTGCCAGCACGGGACTATCCCACACCGGGGAGCTGTTTTTT. Translating it yields CASTGLSHTGELFF.

The rearrangement links TRBV7-2 to TRBJ2-3, with unresolved D. The germline gives CDR1 SGHTA, CDR2 FQGNSA. V lost 6 bases and J 2 bases, leaving 6 bases between the germline ends. The CDR3 loop spans 12 amino acids. The DNA for the CDR3 is TGTGCCAGCAGGGCAGACACAGATACGCAGTATTTT. Translated, it gives CASRADTDTQYF.

The chain carries TRBV12-3 or TRBV12-4 and TRBJ1-2, with 7 positions matching TRBD1. The CDR3 has 13 residues. Trimming took 5 bases from V and 8 from J; bases not matched to a gene: 8. The CDR3 region has the DNA TGTGCCAGCAGTCGACAGGGACCTCTCGGCTACACCTTC. Amino acid sequence: CASSRQGPLGYTF.

The chain has TRBV27 and TRBJ1-1, with D maybe TRBD1 (6 bases). Germline V gives CDR1 MNHEY, CDR2 SMNVEV (reference sequence). The CDR3 is 15 residues long. V lost 5 bases and J lost 2, with 15 bases in between. CDR3 sequence reads: CASSPNRELNTEAFF. The CDR3 region has the DNA TGTGCCAGCAGTCCGAACAGGGAACTTAACACTGAAGCTTTCTTT.

The rearrangement links TRBV15 to TRBJ1-1; TRBD1 might be the D (5 bases). V gave up 0 bases and J gave up 12 bases, with 11 bases separating them. Germline CDR1 LNHNV, CDR2 YYDKDF (reference sequence). The CDR3 is made up of 12 amino acids. The CDR3 region is CATSRDSGPTFF. The DNA for the CDR3 is TGTGCCACCAGCAGAGATTCAGGGCCGACTTTCTTT.

This chain links TRBV7-3 with TRBJ2-1, with D maybe TRBD2 (5 bases). Germline loops: CDR1 SGHTA, CDR2 FQGTGA. The V end lost 2 bases, the J end lost 5 bases, and 13 bases lay between the germline ends. The CDR3 covers 15 residues. CDR3 sequence reads: CASSLSGGGHNEQFF. The CDR3 DNA sequence: TGTGCCAGCAGCTTATCTGGCGGAGGACACAATGAGCAGTTCTTC. Using reference TRBV7-3 and TRBJ2-1 for the parts outside the CDR3, the full variable domain is GAGVSQTPSNKVTEKGKYVELRCDPISGHTALYWYRQSLGQGPEFLIYFQGTGAADDSGLPNDRFFAVRPEGSVSTLKIQRTERGDSAVYLCASSLSGGGHNEQFFGPGTRLTVL.

The genes are TRBV24-1 and TRBJ1-1; D possibly corresponds to TRBD1 (5 bases). Trimming took off 7 bases at V and 3 bases at J, with 14 bases between the two ends. Germline V gene data show CDR1 as KGHDR and CDR2 as SFDVKD. The CDR3 spans 14 residues. The DNA of the CDR3 is TGTGCCACCAGCAGAGCCGGCAGGGACACTGAAGCTTTCTTT. It specifies CATSRAGRDTEAFF.